This T cell receptor (beta chain) derives from a study of blood T cell repertoires in COVID-19. This table comes from immunoSEQ multiplex PCR, and its TCRdb copy is limited to in-frame clones, with some not included. The table includes about 330,000 clones, 65% to 85% detected once. V shed 4 bases and J shed 0 bases, with 14 bases lying between them. Germline V gene lookup returns CDR1 SGHTS and CDR2 YDEGEE. The CDR3 contains 15 residues. The rearrangement uses TRBV5-8 and TRBJ2-7, with D maybe TRBD1 (6 bases). This TCR was recovered from a woman aged 50 to 60 with acute or convalescent COVID-19. Sequenced material: peripheral blood. The CDR3 loop reads CASSSTGRSSYEQYF. CDR3 DNA: TGTGCCAGCAGCAGCACAGGGCGTAGCTCCTACGAGCAGTACTTC.